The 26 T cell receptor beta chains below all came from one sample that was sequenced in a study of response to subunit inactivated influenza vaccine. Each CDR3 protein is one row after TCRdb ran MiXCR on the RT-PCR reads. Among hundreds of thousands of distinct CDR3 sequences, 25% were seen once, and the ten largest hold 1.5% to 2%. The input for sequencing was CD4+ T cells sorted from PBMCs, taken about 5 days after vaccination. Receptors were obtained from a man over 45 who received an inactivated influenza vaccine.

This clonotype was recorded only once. CDR3 in DNA: TGTGCCAGCAGTTCTCGGACTAGCGGGGCTGGGACCCAGTACTTC. Residues: CASSSRTSGAGTQYF. This chain uses TRBV27 with TRBJ2-5, with 12 nucleotides matching TRBD2. V was clipped by 4 bases and J by 7 bases; unmatched bases: 7. Per the germline V gene, CDR1 is MNHEY and CDR2 is SMNVEV (reference sequence). CDR3 length equals 15 residues.

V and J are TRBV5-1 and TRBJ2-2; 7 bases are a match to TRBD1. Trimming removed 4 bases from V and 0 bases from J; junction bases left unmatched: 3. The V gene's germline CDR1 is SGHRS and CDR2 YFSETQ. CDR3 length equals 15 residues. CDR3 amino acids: CASSPGGSNTGELFF. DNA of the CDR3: TGCGCCAGCAGCCCAGGGGGATCGAACACCGGGGAGCTGTTTTTT.

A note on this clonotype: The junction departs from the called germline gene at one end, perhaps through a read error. The CDR3 DNA sequence: TGCAGTGCTCGTACGACAGGGGGTCCAGAGACCCAGTATTTC. It encodes CSARTTGGPETQYF. The chain couples TRBV20-1 to TRBJ2-5, with 9 bases that match TRBD1. The length of the CDR3 is 14 residues. Germline V lookup: CDR1 DFQATT, CDR2 SNEGSKA (reference sequence).

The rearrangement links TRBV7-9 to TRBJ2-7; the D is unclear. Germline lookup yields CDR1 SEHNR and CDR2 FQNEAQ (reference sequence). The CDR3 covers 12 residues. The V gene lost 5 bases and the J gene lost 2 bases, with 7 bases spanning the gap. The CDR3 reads CASSALTYEQYF. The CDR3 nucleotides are TGTGCCAGCAGCGCCTTGACCTACGAGCAGTACTTC. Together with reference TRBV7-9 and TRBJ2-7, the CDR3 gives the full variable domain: DTGVSQNPRHKITKRGQNVTFRCDPISEHNRLYWYRQTLGQGPEFLTYFQNEAQLEKSRLLSDRFSAERPKGSFSTLEIQRTEQGDSAMYLCASSALTYEQYFGPGTRLTVT.

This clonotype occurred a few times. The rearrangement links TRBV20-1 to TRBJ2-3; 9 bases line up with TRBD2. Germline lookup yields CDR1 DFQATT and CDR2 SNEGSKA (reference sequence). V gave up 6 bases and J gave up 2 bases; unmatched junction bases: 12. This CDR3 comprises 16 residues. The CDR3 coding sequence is TGCAGTGCCAAAAAAAGCGGGGGGCCAATCACAGATACGCAGTATTTT. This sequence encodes CSAKKSGGPITDTQYF.

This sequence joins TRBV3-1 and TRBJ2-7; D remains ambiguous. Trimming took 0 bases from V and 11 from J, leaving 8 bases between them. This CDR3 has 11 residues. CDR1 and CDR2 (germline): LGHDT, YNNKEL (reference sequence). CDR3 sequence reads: CASSQDASKYF. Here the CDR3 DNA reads TGTGCCAGCAGCCAAGACGCTTCAAAGTACTTC.

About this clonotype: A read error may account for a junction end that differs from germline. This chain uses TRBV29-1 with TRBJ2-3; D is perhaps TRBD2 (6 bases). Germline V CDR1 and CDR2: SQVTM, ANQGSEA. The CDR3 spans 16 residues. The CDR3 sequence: CSAGGERMLNTNTQYF. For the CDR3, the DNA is TGCAGCGCTGGCGGGGAACGAATGCTTAACACAAATACGCAGTATTTT.

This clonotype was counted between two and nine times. The CDR3 bases are TGTGCCAGCAGCCGAGCTAGCGGGGGAGGAACGCAGTATTTT. As protein: CASSRASGGGTQYF. This chain links TRBV6-1 with TRBJ2-3; 10 nucleotides line up with TRBD2. The germline V gene encodes CDR1 MNHNS and CDR2 SASEGT. The trim removed 6 bases at V and 9 bases at J, leaving 9 bases unmatched. The CDR3 extends over 14 amino acids.

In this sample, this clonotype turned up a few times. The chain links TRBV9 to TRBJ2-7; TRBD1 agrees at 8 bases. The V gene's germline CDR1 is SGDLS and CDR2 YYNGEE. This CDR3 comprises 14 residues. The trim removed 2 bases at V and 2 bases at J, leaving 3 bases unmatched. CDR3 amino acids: CASSVGTGTYEQYF. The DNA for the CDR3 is TGTGCCAGCAGCGTGGGGACAGGCACCTACGAGCAGTACTTC.

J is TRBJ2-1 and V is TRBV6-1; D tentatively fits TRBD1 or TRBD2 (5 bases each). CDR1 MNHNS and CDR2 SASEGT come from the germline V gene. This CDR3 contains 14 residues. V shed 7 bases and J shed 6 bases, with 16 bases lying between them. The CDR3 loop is CASTRWGGGNEQFF. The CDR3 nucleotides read TGTGCCAGCACTAGGTGGGGTGGGGGCAATGAGCAGTTCTTC.

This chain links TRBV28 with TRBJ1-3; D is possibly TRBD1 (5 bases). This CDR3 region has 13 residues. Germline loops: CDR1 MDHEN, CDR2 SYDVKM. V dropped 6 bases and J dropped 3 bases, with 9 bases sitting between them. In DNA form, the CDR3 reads TGTGCCAGCAGAGACGGGGGTGGAAACACCATATATTTT. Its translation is CASRDGGGNTIYF.

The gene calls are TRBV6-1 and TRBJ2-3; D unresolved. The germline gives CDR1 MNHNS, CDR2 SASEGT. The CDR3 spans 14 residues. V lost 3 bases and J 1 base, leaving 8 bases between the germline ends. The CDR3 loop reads CASSDFPRTDTQYF. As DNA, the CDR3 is TGTGCCAGCAGTGACTTTCCGCGCACAGATACGCAGTATTTT.

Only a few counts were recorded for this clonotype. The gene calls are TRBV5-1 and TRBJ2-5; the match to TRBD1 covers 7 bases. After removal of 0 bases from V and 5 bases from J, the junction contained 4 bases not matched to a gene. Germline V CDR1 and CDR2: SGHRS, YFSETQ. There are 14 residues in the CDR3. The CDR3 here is CASSLATGVETQYF. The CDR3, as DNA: TGCGCCAGCAGCTTGGCCACAGGGGTGGAGACCCAGTACTTC.

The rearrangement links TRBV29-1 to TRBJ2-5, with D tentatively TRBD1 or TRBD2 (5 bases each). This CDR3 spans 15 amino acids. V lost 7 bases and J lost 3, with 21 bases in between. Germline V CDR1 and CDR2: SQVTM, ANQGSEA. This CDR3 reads CSAGKSGTVKETQYF. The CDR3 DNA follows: TGCAGCGCTGGTAAATCCGGGACGGTGAAAGAGACCCAGTACTTC.

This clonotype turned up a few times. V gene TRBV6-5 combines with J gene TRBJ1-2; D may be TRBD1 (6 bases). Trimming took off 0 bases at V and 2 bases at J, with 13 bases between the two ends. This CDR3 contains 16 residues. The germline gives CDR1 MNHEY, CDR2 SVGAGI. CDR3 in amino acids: CASSYSSGAANYGYTF. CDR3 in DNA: TGTGCCAGCAGTTACTCCTCGGGGGCGGCGAACTATGGCTACACCTTC.

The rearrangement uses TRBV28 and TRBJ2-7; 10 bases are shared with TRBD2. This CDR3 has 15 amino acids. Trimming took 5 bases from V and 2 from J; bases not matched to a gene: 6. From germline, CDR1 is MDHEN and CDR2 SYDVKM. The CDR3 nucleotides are TGTGCCAGCAGTGCCAGCGGGAGGGAAACCTACGAGCAGTACTTC. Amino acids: CASSASGRETYEQYF.

In DNA form, the CDR3 reads TGCAGTGCTAGACCGGACAACTCCTATGGCTACACCTTC. As protein: CSARPDNSYGYTF. The chain carries TRBV20-1 and TRBJ1-2; maybe TRBD1 (5 bases). This CDR3 comprises 13 residues. The germline V gene has CDR1 DFQATT and CDR2 SNEGSKA (reference sequence). Trimming removed 2 bases at V and 4 bases at J, with 11 bases between.

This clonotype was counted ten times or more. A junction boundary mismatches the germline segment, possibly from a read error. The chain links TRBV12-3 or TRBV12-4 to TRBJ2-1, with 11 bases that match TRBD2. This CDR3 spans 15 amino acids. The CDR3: CASSLAGGGYNEQFF. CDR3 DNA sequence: TGTGCCAGCAGCTTAGCGGGAGGGGGATACAATGAGCAGTTCTTC.

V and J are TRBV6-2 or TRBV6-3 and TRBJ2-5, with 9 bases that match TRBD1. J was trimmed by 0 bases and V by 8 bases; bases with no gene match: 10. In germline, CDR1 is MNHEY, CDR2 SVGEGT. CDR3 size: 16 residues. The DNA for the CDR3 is TGTGCCAGCTCGAAAGCCTACAGGGGGCACCAAGAGACCCAGTACTTC. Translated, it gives CASSKAYRGHQETQYF.

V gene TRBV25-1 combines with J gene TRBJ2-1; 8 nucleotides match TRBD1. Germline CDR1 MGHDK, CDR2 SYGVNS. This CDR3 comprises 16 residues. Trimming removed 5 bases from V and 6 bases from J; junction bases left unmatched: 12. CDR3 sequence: CASSPAGTGLFNEQFF. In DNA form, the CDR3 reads TGTGCCAGCAGTCCCGCCGGGACAGGACTATTCAATGAGCAGTTCTTC.

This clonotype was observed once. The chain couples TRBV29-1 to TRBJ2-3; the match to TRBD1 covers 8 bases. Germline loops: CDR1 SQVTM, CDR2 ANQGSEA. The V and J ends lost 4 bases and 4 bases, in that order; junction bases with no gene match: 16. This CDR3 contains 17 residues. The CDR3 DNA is TGCAGCGTTGGGGGGGTCGCAGACAGGGGAGGCGCAGATACGCAGTATTTT. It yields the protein CSVGGVADRGGADTQYF.

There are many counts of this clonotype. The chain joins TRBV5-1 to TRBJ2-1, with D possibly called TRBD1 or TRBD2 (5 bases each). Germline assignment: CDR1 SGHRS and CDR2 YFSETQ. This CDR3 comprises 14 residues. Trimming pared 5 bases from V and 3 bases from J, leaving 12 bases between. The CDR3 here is CASSPGRNYNEQFF. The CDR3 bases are TGCGCCAGCAGTCCGGGACGGAACTACAATGAGCAGTTCTTC.

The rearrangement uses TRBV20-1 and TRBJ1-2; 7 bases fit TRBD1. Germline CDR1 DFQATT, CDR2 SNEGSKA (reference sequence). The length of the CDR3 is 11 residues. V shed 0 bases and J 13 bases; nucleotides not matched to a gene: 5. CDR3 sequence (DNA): TGCAGTGCTAGAGATGGTCCAGGGGGCACCTTC. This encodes CSARDGPGGTF.

CDR3 protein: CASSQSQRERSETQYF. The CDR3 DNA sequence: TGTGCCAGCAGCCAGTCTCAGCGGGAGAGATCGGAGACCCAGTACTTC. This chain connects TRBV11-2 to TRBJ2-5, with 8 bases matching TRBD2. The CDR3 has 16 amino acids. The germline V gene has CDR1 SGHAT and CDR2 FQNNGV. V lost 5 bases to trimming and J lost 5 bases; unmatched junction nucleotides: 13. Variable domain in full (rest from reference TRBV11-2 and TRBJ2-5): EAGVAQSPRYKIIEKRQSVAFWCNPISGHATLYWYQQILGQGPKLLIQFQNNGVVDDSQLPKDRFSAERLKGVDSTLKIQPAKLEDSAVYLCASSQSQRERSETQYFGPGTRLLVL.

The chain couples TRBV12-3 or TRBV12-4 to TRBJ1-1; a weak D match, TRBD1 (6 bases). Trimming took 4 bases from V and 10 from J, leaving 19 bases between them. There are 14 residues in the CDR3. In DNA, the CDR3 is TGTGCCAGCAGTTCGGGACACCCGAGCCGGGGAGCTTTCTTT. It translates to CASSSGHPSRGAFF.

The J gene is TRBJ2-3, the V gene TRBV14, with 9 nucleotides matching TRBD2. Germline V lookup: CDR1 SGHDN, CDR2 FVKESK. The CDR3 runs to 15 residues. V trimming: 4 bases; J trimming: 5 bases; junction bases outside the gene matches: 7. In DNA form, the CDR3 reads TGTGCCAGCAGCCGACCGGGACTAGCAGTAGATACGCAGTATTTT. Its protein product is CASSRPGLAVDTQYF.